Reported below is one T cell receptor (beta chain). This clone has a handful of counts. Its antigen is not yet known. The input lacks base qualities; no much larger clone sits a single base away. These data come from a study of T cell changes during pregnancy in multiple sclerosis (dated 2019 in TCRdb). With regard to the full study: Changes in the T cell repertoire over the course of pregnancy were examined in this study in women with multiple sclerosis.

Receptor libraries were prepared by the immunoSEQ multiplex PCR assay. Entries here come from immuneACCESS through TCRdb and include only in-frame sequences with V and J called. Some clones fail to appear in such tables; in the studies checked, an unresolved V gene covers under half of the shortfall, and the cause of the remainder is unknown. Recorded for this sample are 48,000 or so clones; 94% of them occurred a single time. Roughly 0.5% of the sample is held by the ten biggest clonotypes. Sequences were derived from CD4+ T cells from peripheral blood mononuclear cells, sampled in the first trimester of pregnancy. This TCR came from a female donor with multiple sclerosis, enrolled in a pregnancy study.

The CDR3: CATSSGIQGSYNEQFF. The bases read TGTGCCACCTCCAGTGGGATACAGGGCTCCTACAATGAGCAGTTCTTC. The chain links TRBV2 with TRBJ2-1; TRBD1 is a possible D gene, resting on 6 matching bases. CDR1 and CDR2 are drawn from the germline V gene: SNHLY, FYNNEI. The cysteine opens and the phenylalanine closes a CDR3 of 16 amino acids. The kept DNA is CDR3 alone, 48 bases in frame from the first base. V sheds 10 bases and J sheds 0 bases, leaving 19 bases between their ends.